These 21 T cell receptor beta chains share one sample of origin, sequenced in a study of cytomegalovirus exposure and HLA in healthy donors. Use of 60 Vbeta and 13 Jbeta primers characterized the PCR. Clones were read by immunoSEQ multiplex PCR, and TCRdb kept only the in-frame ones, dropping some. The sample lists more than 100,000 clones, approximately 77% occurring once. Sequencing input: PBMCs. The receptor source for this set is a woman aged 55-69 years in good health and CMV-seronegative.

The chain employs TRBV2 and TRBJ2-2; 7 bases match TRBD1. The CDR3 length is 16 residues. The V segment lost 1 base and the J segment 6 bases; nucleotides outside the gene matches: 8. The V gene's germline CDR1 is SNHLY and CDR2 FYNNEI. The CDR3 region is CASSEVGIQGAGELFF. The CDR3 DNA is TGTGCCAGCAGTGAAGTGGGTATTCAGGGGGCCGGGGAGCTGTTTTTT.

The CDR3 protein is CASSLIQGVNYGYTF. Here the CDR3 DNA reads TGTGCCAGCAGTTTAATTCAGGGGGTGAACTATGGCTACACCTTC. This chain links TRBV28 with TRBJ1-2, with 7 nucleotides matching TRBD1. The CDR3 totals 15 residues. V trimming: 2 bases; J trimming: 2 bases; junction bases outside the gene matches: 5. Germline CDR1 reads MDHEN; CDR2 reads SYDVKM.

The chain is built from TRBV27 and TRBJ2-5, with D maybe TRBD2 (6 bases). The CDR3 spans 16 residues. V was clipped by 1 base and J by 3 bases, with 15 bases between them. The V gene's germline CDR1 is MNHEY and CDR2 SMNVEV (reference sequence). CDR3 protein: CASSLFPGSGEETQYF. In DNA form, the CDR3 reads TGTGCCAGCAGTTTATTTCCGGGGTCGGGGGAAGAGACCCAGTACTTC.

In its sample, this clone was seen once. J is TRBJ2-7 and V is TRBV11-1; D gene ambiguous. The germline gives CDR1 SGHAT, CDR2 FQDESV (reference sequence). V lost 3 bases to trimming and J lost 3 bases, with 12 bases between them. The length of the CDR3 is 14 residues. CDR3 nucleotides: TGTGCCAGCAGCTTTGCCCCCTCAGGCTACGAGCAGTACTTC. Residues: CASSFAPSGYEQYF. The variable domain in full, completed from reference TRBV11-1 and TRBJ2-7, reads EAEVAQSPRYKITEKSQAVAFWCDPISGHATLYWYRQILGQGPELLVQFQDESVVDDSQLPKDRFSAERLKGVDSTLKIQPAELGDSAMYLCASSFAPSGYEQYFGPGTRLTVT.

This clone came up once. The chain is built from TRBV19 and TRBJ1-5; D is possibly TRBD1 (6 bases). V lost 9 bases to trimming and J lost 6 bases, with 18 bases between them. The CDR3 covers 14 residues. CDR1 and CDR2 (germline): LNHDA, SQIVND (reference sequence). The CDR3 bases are TGTGCCAGCCGCGGGGGCCAGGGGCCTCAGCCCCAGCATTTT. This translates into CASRGGQGPQPQHF.

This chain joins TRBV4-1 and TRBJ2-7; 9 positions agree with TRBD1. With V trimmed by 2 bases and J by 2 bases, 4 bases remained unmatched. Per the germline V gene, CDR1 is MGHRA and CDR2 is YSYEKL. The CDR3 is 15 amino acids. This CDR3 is CASSQRTGVAYEQYF. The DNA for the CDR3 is TGCGCCAGCAGCCAAAGGACAGGGGTCGCCTACGAGCAGTACTTC.

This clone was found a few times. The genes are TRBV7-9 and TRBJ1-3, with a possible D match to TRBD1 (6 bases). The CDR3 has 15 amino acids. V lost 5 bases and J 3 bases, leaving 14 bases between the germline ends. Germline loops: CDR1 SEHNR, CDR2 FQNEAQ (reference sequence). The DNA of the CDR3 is TGTGCCAGCAGCCCCCAGGGGCTCGTTGGAAACACCATATATTTT. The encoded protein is CASSPQGLVGNTIYF.

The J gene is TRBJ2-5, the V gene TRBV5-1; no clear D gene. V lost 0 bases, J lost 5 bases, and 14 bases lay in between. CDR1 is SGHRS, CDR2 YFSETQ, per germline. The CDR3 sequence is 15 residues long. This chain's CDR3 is CASSLGGASMETQYF. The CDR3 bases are TGCGCCAGCAGCTTGGGAGGAGCGTCCATGGAGACCCAGTACTTC.

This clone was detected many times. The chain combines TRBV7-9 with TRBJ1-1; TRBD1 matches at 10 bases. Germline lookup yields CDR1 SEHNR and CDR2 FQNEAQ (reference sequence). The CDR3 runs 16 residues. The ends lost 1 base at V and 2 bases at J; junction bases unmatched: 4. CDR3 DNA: TGTGCCAGCAGCTTAGGACAGGGGGCGATTAACACTGAAGCTTTCTTT. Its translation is CASSLGQGAINTEAFF.

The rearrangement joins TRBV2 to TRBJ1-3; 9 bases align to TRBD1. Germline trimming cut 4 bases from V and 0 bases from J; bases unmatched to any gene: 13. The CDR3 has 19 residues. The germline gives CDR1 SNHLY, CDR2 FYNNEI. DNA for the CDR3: TGTGCCAGCAGTGGACCCTGGGACAGGGTTCGGTCCTCTGGAAACACCATATATTTT. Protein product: CASSGPWDRVRSSGNTIYF.

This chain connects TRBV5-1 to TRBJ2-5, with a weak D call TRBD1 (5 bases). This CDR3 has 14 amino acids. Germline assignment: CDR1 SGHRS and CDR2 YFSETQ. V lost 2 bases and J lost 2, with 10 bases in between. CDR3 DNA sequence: TGCGCCAGCAGCTTAGGGGTTTTTCAAGAGACCCAGTACTTC. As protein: CASSLGVFQETQYF.

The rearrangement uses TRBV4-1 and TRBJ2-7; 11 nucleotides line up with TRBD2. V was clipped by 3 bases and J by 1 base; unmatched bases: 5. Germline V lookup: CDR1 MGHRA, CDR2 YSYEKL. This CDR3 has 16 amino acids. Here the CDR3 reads CASSQATSGVSYEQYF. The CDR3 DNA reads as TGCGCCAGCAGCCAGGCGACTAGCGGGGTGTCCTACGAGCAGTACTTC.

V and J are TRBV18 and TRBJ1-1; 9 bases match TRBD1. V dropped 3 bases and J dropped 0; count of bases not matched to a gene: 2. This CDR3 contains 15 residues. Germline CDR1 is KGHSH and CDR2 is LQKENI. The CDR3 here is CASSPGQGMNTEAFF. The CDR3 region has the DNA TGTGCCAGCTCACCGGGACAGGGAATGAACACTGAAGCTTTCTTT. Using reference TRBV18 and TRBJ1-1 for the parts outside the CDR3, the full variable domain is NAGVMQNPRHLVRRRGQEARLRCSPMKGHSHVYWYRQLPEEGLKFMVYLQKENIIDESGMPKERFSAEFPKEGPSILRIQQVVRGDSAAYFCASSPGQGMNTEAFFGQGTRLTVV.

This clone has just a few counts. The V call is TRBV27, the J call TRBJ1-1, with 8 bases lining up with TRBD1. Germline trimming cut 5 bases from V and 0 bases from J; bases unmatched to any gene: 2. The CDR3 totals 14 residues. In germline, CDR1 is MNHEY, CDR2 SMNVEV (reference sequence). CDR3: CASSLDRVNTEAFF. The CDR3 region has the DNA TGTGCCAGCAGTCTGGACAGGGTGAACACTGAAGCTTTCTTT.

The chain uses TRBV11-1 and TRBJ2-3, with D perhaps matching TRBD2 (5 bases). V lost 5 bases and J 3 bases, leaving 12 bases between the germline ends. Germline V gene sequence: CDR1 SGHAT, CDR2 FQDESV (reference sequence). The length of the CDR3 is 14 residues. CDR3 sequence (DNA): TGTGCCAGCAGCCCTCGGGGAGTGACAGATACGCAGTATTTT. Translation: CASSPRGVTDTQYF.

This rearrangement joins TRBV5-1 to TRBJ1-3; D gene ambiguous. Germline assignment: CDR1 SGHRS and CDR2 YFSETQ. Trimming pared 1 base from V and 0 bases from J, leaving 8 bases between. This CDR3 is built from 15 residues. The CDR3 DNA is TGCGCCAGCAGCTTGATGGGCAGCTCTGGAAACACCATATATTTT. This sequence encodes CASSLMGSSGNTIYF.

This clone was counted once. This CDR3 is CASSRTTGDNQPQHF. The DNA of the CDR3 is TGTGCCAGTAGTAGAACAACAGGGGATAATCAGCCCCAGCATTTT. V is TRBV19 and J is TRBJ1-5; TRBD1 matches 7 bases. The CDR3 has 15 residues. The ends lost 4 bases at V and 4 bases at J; junction bases unmatched: 7. Germline V gene sequence: CDR1 LNHDA, CDR2 SQIVND (reference sequence).

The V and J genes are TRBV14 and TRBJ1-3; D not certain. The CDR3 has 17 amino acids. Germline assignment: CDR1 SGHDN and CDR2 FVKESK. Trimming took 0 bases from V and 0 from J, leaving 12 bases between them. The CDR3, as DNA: TGTGCCAGCAGCCAAGATTTTTCGGGGAGCTCTGGAAACACCATATATTTT. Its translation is CASSQDFSGSSGNTIYF.

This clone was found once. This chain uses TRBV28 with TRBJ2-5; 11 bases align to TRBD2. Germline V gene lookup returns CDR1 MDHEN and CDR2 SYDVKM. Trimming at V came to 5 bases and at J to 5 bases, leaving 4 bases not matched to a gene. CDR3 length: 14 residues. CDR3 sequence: CASSLAGGLETQYF. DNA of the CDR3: TGTGCCAGCAGTCTAGCGGGAGGACTGGAGACCCAGTACTTC.

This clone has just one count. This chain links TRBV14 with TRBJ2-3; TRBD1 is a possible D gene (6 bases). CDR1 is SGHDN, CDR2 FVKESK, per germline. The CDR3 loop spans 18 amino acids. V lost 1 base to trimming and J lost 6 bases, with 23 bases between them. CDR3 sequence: CASSQVWETGIFSDTQYF. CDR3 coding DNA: TGTGCCAGCAGCCAAGTGTGGGAAACAGGGATTTTTTCGGATACGCAGTATTTT.

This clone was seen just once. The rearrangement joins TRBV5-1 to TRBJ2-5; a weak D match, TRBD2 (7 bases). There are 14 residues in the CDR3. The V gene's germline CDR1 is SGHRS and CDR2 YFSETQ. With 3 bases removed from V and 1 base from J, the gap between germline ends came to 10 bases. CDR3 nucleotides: TGCGCCAGCAGCTGGGGGGGGGCCCAAGAGACCCAGTACTTC. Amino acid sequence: CASSWGGAQETQYF.